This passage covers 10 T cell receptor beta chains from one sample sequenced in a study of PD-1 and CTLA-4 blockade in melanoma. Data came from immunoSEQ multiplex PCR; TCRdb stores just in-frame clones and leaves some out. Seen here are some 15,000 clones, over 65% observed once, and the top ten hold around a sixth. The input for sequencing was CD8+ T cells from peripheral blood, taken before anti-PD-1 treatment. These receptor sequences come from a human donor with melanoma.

The CDR3 is CASSLGGSEDEQFF. As DNA, the CDR3 is TGTGCCAGCAGCTTAGGCGGGTCGGAGGATGAGCAGTTCTTC. The rearrangement uses TRBV7-2 and TRBJ2-1, with a possible D match to TRBD2 (5 bases). Per the germline V gene, CDR1 is SGHTA and CDR2 is FQGNSA. Trimming removed 1 base from V and 8 bases from J, with 12 bases in between. The CDR3 contains 14 residues.

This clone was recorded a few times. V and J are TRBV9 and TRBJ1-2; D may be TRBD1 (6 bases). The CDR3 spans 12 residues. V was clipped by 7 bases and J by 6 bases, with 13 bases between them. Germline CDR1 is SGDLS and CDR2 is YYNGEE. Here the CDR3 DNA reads TGTGCCAGCCACAGGGAAACGGATGGCTACACCTTC. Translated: CASHRETDGYTF. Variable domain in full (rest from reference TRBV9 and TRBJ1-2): DSGVTQTPKHLITATGQRVTLRCSPRSGDLSVYWYQQSLDQGLQFLIQYYNGEERAKGNILERFSAQQFPDLHSELNLSSLELGDSALYFCASHRETDGYTFGSGTRLTVV.

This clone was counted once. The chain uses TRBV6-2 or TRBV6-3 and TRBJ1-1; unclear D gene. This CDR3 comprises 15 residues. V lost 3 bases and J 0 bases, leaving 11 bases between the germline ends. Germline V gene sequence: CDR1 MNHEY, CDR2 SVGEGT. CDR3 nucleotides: TGTGCCAGCAGTTATCGGCCCTTTTTGAACACTGAAGCTTTCTTT. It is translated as CASSYRPFLNTEAFF.

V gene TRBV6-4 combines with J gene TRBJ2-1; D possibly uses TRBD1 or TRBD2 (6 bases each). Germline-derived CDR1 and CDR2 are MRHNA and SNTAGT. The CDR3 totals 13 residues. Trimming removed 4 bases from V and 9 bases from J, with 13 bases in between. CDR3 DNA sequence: TGTGCCAGCAGTGCCCTCAGGGGAGGTGAGCAGTTCTTC. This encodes CASSALRGGEQFF.

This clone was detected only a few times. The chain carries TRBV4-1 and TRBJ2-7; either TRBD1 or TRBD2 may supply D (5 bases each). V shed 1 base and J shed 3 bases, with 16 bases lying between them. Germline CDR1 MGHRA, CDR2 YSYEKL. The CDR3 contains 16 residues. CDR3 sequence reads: CASSQVAGTPDYEQYF. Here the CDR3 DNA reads TGCGCCAGCAGCCAAGTCGCCGGGACCCCGGACTACGAGCAGTACTTC.

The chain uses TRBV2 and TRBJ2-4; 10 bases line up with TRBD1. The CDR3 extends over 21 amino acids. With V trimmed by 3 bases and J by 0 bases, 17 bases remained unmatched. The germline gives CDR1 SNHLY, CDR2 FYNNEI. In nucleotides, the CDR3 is TGTGCCAGCAGTGATCCCGGGACAGGGGACCTTGTCGGGCTAGCCAAAAACATTCAGTACTTC. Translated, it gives CASSDPGTGDLVGLAKNIQYF. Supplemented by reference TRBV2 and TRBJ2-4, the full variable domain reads EPEVTQTPSHQVTQMGQEVILRCVPISNHLYFYWYRQILGQKVEFLVSFYNNEISEKSEIFDDQFSVERPDGSNFTLKIRSTKLEDSAMYFCASSDPGTGDLVGLAKNIQYFGAGTRLSVL.

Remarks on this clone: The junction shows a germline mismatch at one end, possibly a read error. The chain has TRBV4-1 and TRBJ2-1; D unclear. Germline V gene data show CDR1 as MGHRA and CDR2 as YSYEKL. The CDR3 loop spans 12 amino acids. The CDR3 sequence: CASSQDGILKLF. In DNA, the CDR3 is TGCGCCAGCAGCCAAGATGGAATCTTGAAGCTCTTC.

CDR3: CASSYLSRDRPSGANVLTF. The CDR3 DNA sequence: TGTGCCAGCAGTTACCTGTCCCGGGACAGGCCCTCTGGGGCCAACGTCCTGACTTTC. The chain recombines TRBV6-2 or TRBV6-3 with TRBJ2-6; the match to TRBD1 covers 8 bases. The germline V gene has CDR1 MNHEY and CDR2 SVGEGT. This CDR3 comprises 19 residues. V shed 2 bases and J 0 bases; nucleotides not matched to a gene: 9.

The CDR3 DNA reads as TGTGCCTGGAGTGGAATAGCGGAAGAGACCCAGTACTTC. Amino acids: CAWSGIAEETQYF. V gene TRBV30 combines with J gene TRBJ2-5; D possibly corresponds to TRBD2 (6 bases). Germline CDR1 and CDR2: GTSNPN and SVGIG (reference sequence). The ends were cut back, 1 base at V and 3 bases at J, with 9 bases in the middle. This CDR3 is built from 13 residues.

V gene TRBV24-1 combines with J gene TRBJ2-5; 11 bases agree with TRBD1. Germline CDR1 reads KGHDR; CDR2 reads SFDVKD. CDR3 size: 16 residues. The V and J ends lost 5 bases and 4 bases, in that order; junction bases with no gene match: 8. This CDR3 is CATSVSTGTGGETQYF. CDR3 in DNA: TGTGCCACCAGTGTCTCGACCGGGACAGGGGGAGAGACCCAGTACTTC.